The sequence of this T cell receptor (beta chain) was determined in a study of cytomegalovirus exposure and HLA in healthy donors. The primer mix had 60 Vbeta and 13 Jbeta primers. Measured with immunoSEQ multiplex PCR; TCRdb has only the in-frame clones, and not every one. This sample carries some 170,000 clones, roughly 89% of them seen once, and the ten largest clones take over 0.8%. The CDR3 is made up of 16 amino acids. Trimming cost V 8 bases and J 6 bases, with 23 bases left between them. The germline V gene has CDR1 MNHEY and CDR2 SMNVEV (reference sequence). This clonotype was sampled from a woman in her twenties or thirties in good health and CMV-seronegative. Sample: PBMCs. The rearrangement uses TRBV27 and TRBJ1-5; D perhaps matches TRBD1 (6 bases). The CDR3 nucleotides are TGTGCCAGCCGACCCGGTCGGGGGGCGCGGGGTCAGCCCCAGCATTTT. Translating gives CASRPGRGARGQPQHF.